This T cell receptor beta chain is from a study of cytomegalovirus exposure and HLA in healthy donors. CDR1 and CDR2 (germline): MNHEY, SVGAGI. The CDR3 consists of 16 residues. Trimming took 1 base from V and 2 from J; bases not matched to a gene: 7. The PCR was carried out with 60 Vbeta primers and 13 Jbeta primers. This table comes from immunoSEQ multiplex PCR, and its TCRdb copy is limited to in-frame clones, with some not included. The data contain around 130,000 clones, about four fifths of them seen just once; the ten biggest clones take up around 0.67%. Sequences were obtained from PBMCs. The chain has TRBV6-5 and TRBJ1-1; 7 bases fit TRBD1. The sequence was collected from a man younger than 35 in good health and CMV-seronegative. For the CDR3, the DNA is TGTGCCAGCAGTTACTTAGGGGGACAGATCAACACTGAAGCTTTCTTT. It encodes CASSYLGGQINTEAFF.